Listed here is a single T cell receptor (beta chain). Its specificity is not known. Treatment in this sample: over 15 received Ad26.COV2.S at low or high dose, single or two shots; roughly five received placebo; per-sample allocation not given. Collection of samples fell on day 63 after the first vaccine or placebo injection. SARS-CoV-2 spike from the Wuhan strain was encoded by the vaccine, an Ad26 vector. These data originate in a study of Ad26.COV2.S vaccination and SARS-CoV-2 variants. Findings and caveats of the study: Breadth, reportedly substantial, characterized the spike-specific CD8+ and CD4+ T cell responses after vaccination.

Looked up from germline, CDR1 is ENHRY and CDR2 is SYGVKD. Trimming pared 6 bases from V and 8 bases from J, leaving 13 bases between. The CDR3 sequence is 13 residues long. Profiling relied on immunoSEQ multiplex PCR, and the TCRdb table lists in-frame clones only, not all of them. The sample has about 500,000 clones, about 88% seen once. The receptor comes from a person aged 18-65 years who received the Ad26.COV2.S COVID-19 vaccine or a placebo. J is TRBJ2-2 and V is TRBV10-3, with D unresolved. Sequencing used peripheral blood, obtained in a trial of Ad26.COV2.S vaccine versus placebo. In DNA form, the CDR3 reads TGTGCCATCAGGAATCCCCCGGATGGGGAGCTGTTTTTT. Its protein product is CAIRNPPDGELFF.